This T cell receptor beta chain was recorded in a study of vaccination and CD4 T cells after COVID-19. Study-level points and caveats: Convalescent patients were relatively few, and early post-infection timepoints were missing.

Cultured CD4+ T-cell DNA underwent Oncomine TCR Beta short-read sequencing. Genomic DNA was isolated from CD4+ T cells that had been cultured. TCRdb reprocessed the PCR reads with MiXCR, giving one entry per CDR3 protein. The sample yields some 7,900 distinct CDR3 sequences, about 29% seen once. This clonotype was seen a handful of times. The antigen is unknown. The CDR3 runs to 11 residues. V gave up 6 bases and J gave up 8 bases, with 11 bases separating them. The V gene's germline CDR1 is MNHEY and CDR2 SMNVEV (reference sequence). Stated treatment: roughly 10-day PBMC culture with coronavirus spike peptide pools or control peptides (ViraFEST assay). Samples of CD4+ T cells were obtained from the unexposed donor before the COVID-19 pandemic (2011-2018). ViraFEST enlarged antigen-specific T cell populations with peptide pools and afterwards sequenced TCRs. Peptide pools at about 11 ug/ml, together with 10 IU/ml IL-2, were added to cultures of 1.5 million to 2.5 million PBMCs per well.

Sequences were obtained from CD4+ T cells from blood, cultured in vitro. The chain has TRBV27 and TRBJ2-7, with D maybe TRBD1 (6 bases). This sequence originates from a human donor in good health. The DNA of the CDR3 is TGTGCCAGCAGGACAGGTCGGAAGCAGTACTTC. Translated, it gives CASRTGRKQYF.